The clone carrying this TCR beta chain was seen a few times. MiXCR, applied by TCRdb to the 5' RACE reads, yields one record per CDR3 protein. The sample holds roughly 410,000 distinct CDR3 sequences, more than 20% seen once. This record comes from a study of T-cell memory formation after mild COVID-19. Losses at the gene ends were 4 bases for V and 5 bases for J; bases not matched to a gene: 2. This CDR3 contains 14 residues. The clonotype originates from an adult woman who had mild COVID-19 (a few samples of this study predate the infection). Cell type and time point are not known. This chain links TRBV12-3 or TRBV12-4 with TRBJ2-3; 11 bases agree with TRBD1. Sequenced sample: PBMCs or a T cell subset sorted from them (not recorded which). CDR3 sequence reads: CASSWTGGRDTQYF. The CDR3 coding sequence is TGTGCCAGCAGTTGGACAGGGGGCAGAGATACGCAGTATTTT.